This is a list of T cell receptor beta chains from one sample in a study of cytomegalovirus exposure and HLA in healthy donors. Profiled with immunoSEQ multiplex PCR; TCRdb holds only in-frame clones, not every one. This sample has tens of thousands of clones, with around 81% found just once. Sequencing was performed on PBMCs. All receptors derive from a man aged 30 to 39 in good health and CMV-seropositive. The conserved cysteine and the conserved F or W are not part of the CDR3 here. The order of the fields is V gene, CDR3 protein.

TRBV18 ASSPENYEQY
TRBV5-4 ASSLDGGLSSPLH
TRBV11-1 ASSLSGTHGTNYGYT
TRBV28 ASSRGGASYEQY
TRBV29-1 SVGGVTGYT
TRBV30 AWIGGTSGGTSYNEQF
TRBV2 ASGGLAVHEQY
TRBV2 ASSMQGRDRPYQPQH
TRBV7-6 ASSSPPGTSGYNEQF
TRBV7-2 ASSLAGLGETQY
TRBV5-1 ASKTEGSGNTIY
TRBV13 ASSLRTDTDTQY
TRBV7-9 ASSFIQGEDTGELF
TRBV2 ASSNRGRTDTQY
TRBV2 ASGEYEQY
TRBV6-5 ASSRDGWGAF
TRBV5-4 ASSFGGQGPGELF
TRBV5-1 ASSPNTGTGSVGYT
TRBV28 ASSNTGFSYNEQF
TRBV5-4 ASSFGGGSSYNEQF
TRBV4-1 ASSQESEGSYGYT
TRBV19 ASSGQGASTNEKLF
TRBV9 ASSVVGAGPTDTQY
TRBV30 AWSRGWEKLF
TRBV5-6 ASSSTNEKLF
TRBV27 ASSSETGGYEQY
TRBV7-8 ASSADSLGNIQY
TRBV9 ASSDSSEASSYEQY
TRBV19 ASSIRAGSMNTEAF
TRBV18 ASSSQGTEAF
TRBV6-5 ASYSSYNSPLH
TRBV5-6 ASSLAESTYEQY
TRBV7-3 ASSPAGGNTGELF
TRBV11-1 ASSPWTSGETQY
TRBV7-7 ASSHRDRASINYGYT
TRBV6-4 ASSDSAGEWGGYT
TRBV9 ASSEDRSSYNEQF
TRBV18 ASSPGTGGQPQH
TRBV28 ASSLGGGGLNTEAF
TRBV7-2 ASSRRGGEETQY
TRBV30 AWSDLTGINEKLF
TRBV7-3 ASSSDLGRDTQY